These 6 T cell receptor beta chains originate from one sample sequenced in a study of CD8+ T cells in alopecia areata. The treatment was: oral pan-JAK inhibitor, 5-10 mg twice daily. The sequencing template was cDNA reverse transcribed from extracted RNA. Profiled with immunoSEQ multiplex PCR; TCRdb holds only in-frame clones, not every one. This table holds hundreds of thousands of clones, 45% to 70% found once. The specimen was CD4+ T cells sorted from blood, collected around week 54, from a patient treated with tofacitinib. The receptors were gathered from a human donor with alopecia areata.

V and J are TRBV5-4 and TRBJ1-2; 8 positions agree with TRBD1. Losses at the gene ends were 5 bases for V and 4 bases for J; bases not matched to a gene: 4. Looked up from germline, CDR1 is SGHNT and CDR2 is YYREEE (reference sequence). CDR3 length: 13 residues. The CDR3 nucleotides read TGTGCCAGCAGAGGACAGGGACCCTATGGCTACACCTTC. Translation: CASRGQGPYGYTF.

The V call is TRBV5-4, the J call TRBJ2-3; 9 bases are shared with TRBD2. With V trimmed by 0 bases and J by 2 bases, 4 bases remained unmatched. Germline V gene lookup returns CDR1 SGHNT and CDR2 YYREEE (reference sequence). The CDR3 contains 16 residues. CDR3 protein: CASSLDASGATDTQYF. The CDR3, as DNA: TGTGCCAGCAGCTTGGATGCTAGCGGGGCCACAGATACGCAGTATTTT.

The chain recombines TRBV18 with TRBJ2-7; a possible D gene is TRBD2 (6 bases). V lost 0 bases, J lost 4 bases, and 10 bases lay in between. Per the germline V gene, CDR1 is KGHSH and CDR2 is LQKENI. The CDR3 has 14 residues. The CDR3 DNA follows: TGTGCCAGCTCACCACCGACGGCGGGGTACGAGCAGTACTTC. Translating it yields CASSPPTAGYEQYF.

This clone was counted between two and nine times. This chain connects TRBV29-1 to TRBJ2-1; the D gene is possibly TRBD2 (6 bases). Looked up from germline, CDR1 is SQVTM and CDR2 is ANQGSEA. The CDR3 length is 15 residues. Trimming took 6 bases from V and 0 from J, leaving 15 bases between them. The CDR3 DNA reads as TGCAGCGTGGTGTCTAGCGTCAGCTCCTACAATGAGCAGTTCTTC. It yields the protein CSVVSSVSSYNEQFF.

Turning to this clone: One end of the junction does not line up with germline, which may come from a read error. The V and J genes are TRBV5-1 and TRBJ2-3; a possible D gene is TRBD1 (6 bases). The CDR3 runs to 15 residues. CDR1 and CDR2 (germline): SGHRS, YFSETQ. The CDR3: CASRLGQVQTDTQYF. As DNA, the CDR3 is TGCGCCAGCAGATTGGGACAAGTCCAAACAGATACGCAGTATTTT.

This clone was recorded a few times. The chain joins TRBV29-1 to TRBJ1-1, with D unclear. The CDR3 runs to 10 residues. Trimming took 6 bases from V and 1 from J, leaving 3 bases between them. CDR1 and CDR2 (germline): SQVTM, ANQGSEA. CDR3 sequence reads: CSVKNTEAFF. Written as DNA, the CDR3 is TGCAGCGTGAAGAACACTGAAGCTTTCTTT.